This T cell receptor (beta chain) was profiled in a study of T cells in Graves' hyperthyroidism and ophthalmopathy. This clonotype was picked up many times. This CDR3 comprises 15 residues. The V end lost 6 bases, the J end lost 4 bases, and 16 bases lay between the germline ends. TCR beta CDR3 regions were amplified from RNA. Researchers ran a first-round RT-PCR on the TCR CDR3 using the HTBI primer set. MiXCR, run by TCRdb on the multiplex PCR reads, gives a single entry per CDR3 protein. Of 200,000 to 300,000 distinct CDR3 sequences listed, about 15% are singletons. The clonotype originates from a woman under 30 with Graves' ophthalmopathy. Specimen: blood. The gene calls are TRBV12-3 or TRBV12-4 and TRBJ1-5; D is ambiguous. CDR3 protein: CASSTAWSWNQPQHF. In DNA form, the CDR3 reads TGTGCCAGCAGCACGGCCTGGTCATGGAATCAGCCCCAGCATTTT.